This T cell receptor beta chain was sequenced for a study of T cell responses to AZD1222 COVID-19 vaccine. Notes on the study in general: Spike-specific TCR repertoires showed rising breadth and depth after two AZD1222 doses. Baseline serology detected seropositivity in only six or seven AZD1222 recipients.

The CDR3 consists of 15 residues. Germline V gene lookup returns CDR1 SGDLS and CDR2 YYNGEE. Trimming removed 0 bases from V and 6 bases from J; junction bases left unmatched: 6. A note on this clone: Its antigen is currently unknown.

The repertoire was sequenced with immunoSEQ multiplex PCR; TCRdb's copy has only in-frame clones and lacks some. This table has 150,000 to 200,000 clones, approximately 89% appearing once. The sample here was peripheral blood, taken 28 days after the second AZD1222 dose. This clonotype was obtained from an adult who received the AZD1222 COVID-19 vaccine. The chain couples TRBV9 to TRBJ1-5, with 7 bases that match TRBD1. The CDR3 DNA reads as TGTGCCAGCAGCGTAGGTGAGGGGGCAAGTCAGCCCCAGCATTTT. Translating gives CASSVGEGASQPQHF.